These 18 T cell receptor beta chains share one sample of origin, sequenced in a study of T cell responses to AZD1222 COVID-19 vaccine. Data came from immunoSEQ multiplex PCR; TCRdb stores just in-frame clones and leaves some out. The repertoire holds some 170,000 clones, with roughly nine tenths as singletons. The sequenced sample was peripheral blood, obtained on day 0 of AZD1222 vaccination. The receptors here all came from an adult in good health.

The chain couples TRBV5-1 to TRBJ2-2; 10 bases agree with TRBD2. CDR1 and CDR2 from the germline V gene are SGHRS and YFSETQ. The V segment lost 0 bases and the J segment 2 bases; nucleotides outside the gene matches: 4. The CDR3 contains 17 residues. The CDR3 coding sequence is TGCGCCAGCAGCTTGGGGTCTAGCGGGGGCAACACCGGGGAGCTGTTTTTT. Protein product: CASSLGSSGGNTGELFF.

The V and J genes are TRBV7-2 and TRBJ2-7; possibly TRBD1 for D (5 bases). The CDR3 spans 15 residues. Germline V gene sequence: CDR1 SGHTA, CDR2 FQGNSA. V lost 2 bases and J lost 2, with 13 bases in between. In DNA form, the CDR3 reads TGTGCCAGCAGCTTAAATTCTCAGGGCACCTACGAGCAGTACTTC. Translated: CASSLNSQGTYEQYF.

V usage is TRBV6-5 and J usage is TRBJ1-1; D gene ambiguous. V was clipped by 6 bases and J by 0 bases, with 8 bases between them. CDR1 is MNHEY, CDR2 SVGAGI, per germline. This CDR3 is built from 13 residues. The CDR3 region is CASRSGVNTEAFF. The DNA of the CDR3 is TGTGCCAGCAGGTCGGGTGTGAACACTGAAGCTTTCTTT.

Comment on this clone: The junction differs from germline at one of its ends, possibly a read error. The chain combines TRBV19 with TRBJ2-7, with 7 positions matching TRBD1. Per the germline V gene, CDR1 is LNHDA and CDR2 is SQIVND (reference sequence). This CDR3 is 13 amino acids long. The CDR3 nucleotides are TGCGCCAGTAGTATAGGGACAGTCTACGAGCAGTACTTC. Amino acids: CASSIGTVYEQYF.

The CDR3: CASSPKDGALSGNTIYF. Here the CDR3 DNA reads TGTGCCAGCAGCCCAAAAGATGGGGCACTCTCTGGAAACACCATATATTTT. The chain links TRBV7-3 to TRBJ1-3; a weak D match, TRBD1 (5 bases). The CDR3 has 17 residues. Trimming stripped 5 bases from V and 0 bases from J, with 17 bases between. From germline, CDR1 is SGHTA and CDR2 FQGTGA.

This chain uses TRBV4-1 with TRBJ2-5; 8 nucleotides match TRBD1. Germline V gene sequence: CDR1 MGHRA, CDR2 YSYEKL. The CDR3 length is 16 residues. The J segment lost 7 bases and the V segment lost 3 bases, leaving 13 bases of the junction unmatched. The CDR3 is CASSHTGTGERGTQYF. CDR3 coding DNA: TGCGCCAGCAGCCACACCGGGACAGGTGAAAGGGGGACCCAGTACTTC.

V gene TRBV12-3 or TRBV12-4 combines with J gene TRBJ1-3; no clear D gene. The V gene lost 7 bases and the J gene lost 0 bases, with 7 bases spanning the gap. The CDR3 contains 13 residues. The CDR3 region has the DNA TGTGCCAGCATGAGTTACTCTGGAAACACCATATATTTT. Residues: CASMSYSGNTIYF.

The chain joins TRBV7-2 to TRBJ2-7; 9 nucleotides match TRBD1. Germline V gene data show CDR1 as SGHTA and CDR2 as FQGNSA. The V and J ends lost 5 bases and 4 bases, in that order; junction bases with no gene match: 12. The CDR3 consists of 16 residues. The CDR3 DNA reads TGTGCCAGCAGCGTACGCGAGGGACAGGGTGTTTACGAGCAGTACTTC. Protein product: CASSVREGQGVYEQYF.

This clone was observed a single time. CDR3 sequence reads: CASSLQWDYGYTF. As DNA, the CDR3 is TGTGCCAGCAGTTTACAGTGGGATTATGGCTACACCTTC. This chain connects TRBV28 to TRBJ1-2; no clear D gene. Germline lookup yields CDR1 MDHEN and CDR2 SYDVKM. This CDR3 is 13 amino acids long. Trimming removed 2 bases from V and 5 bases from J, with 9 bases in between.

The rearrangement joins TRBV5-1 to TRBJ2-1; 8 bases agree with TRBD2. Germline assignment: CDR1 SGHRS and CDR2 YFSETQ. This CDR3 has 19 residues. V shed 1 base, J shed 1 base, and the junction held 13 bases outside the gene matches. Written as DNA, the CDR3 is TGCGCCAGCAGCTTGATCAGTGGGGCTAGCGGGTATTCCTACAATGAGCAGTTCTTC. Its protein product is CASSLISGASGYSYNEQFF.

A single count supports this clone. The chain is built from TRBV7-2 and TRBJ1-1; D gene unclear. The CDR3 runs to 15 residues. V shed 5 bases and J shed 0 bases, with 13 bases lying between them. Germline V gene data show CDR1 as SGHTA and CDR2 as FQGNSA. The DNA for the CDR3 is TGTGCCAGCAGCCCACCGGTCGGCTTGAACACTGAAGCTTTCTTT. Translated: CASSPPVGLNTEAFF.

The chain carries TRBV6-5 and TRBJ1-2; D not resolved. Germline V gene data show CDR1 as MNHEY and CDR2 as SVGAGI. V lost 7 bases and J lost 0, with 9 bases in between. The CDR3 consists of 13 residues. The CDR3 protein is CASTDGANYGYTF. In DNA, the CDR3 is TGTGCCAGCACCGACGGGGCTAACTATGGCTACACCTTC.

DNA of the CDR3: TGTGCCAGCAGTCTACGAGGACAGAATGAAGCTTTCTTT. Translation: CASSLRGQNEAFF. The chain recombines TRBV28 with TRBJ1-1; possibly TRBD1 for D (6 bases). This CDR3 comprises 13 residues. Deletions cut 5 bases from V and 7 bases from J, with 14 bases between. Germline V lookup: CDR1 MDHEN, CDR2 SYDVKM.

The chain links TRBV27 to TRBJ2-3, with D maybe TRBD1 (7 bases). The V gene lost 10 bases and the J gene lost 8 bases, with 25 bases spanning the gap. Germline loops: CDR1 MNHEY, CDR2 SMNVEV (reference sequence). The CDR3 contains 15 residues. The CDR3 bases are TGTGCCATCGGATTGGAGGGGACAGTCGGCGGTACGCAGTATTTT. This translates into CAIGLEGTVGGTQYF.

This clone was counted between two and nine times. This sequence joins TRBV6-2 or TRBV6-3 and TRBJ2-2, with D unresolved. The CDR3 extends over 14 amino acids. Germline V gives CDR1 MNHEY, CDR2 SVGEGT. The V gene lost 0 bases and the J gene lost 6 bases, with 8 bases spanning the gap. CDR3 in amino acids: CASSYSPLAGELFF. The CDR3, as DNA: TGTGCCAGCAGTTACTCGCCCTTAGCCGGGGAGCTGTTTTTT.

The V and J genes are TRBV30 and TRBJ1-2, with 9 bases lining up with TRBD1. Germline V gives CDR1 GTSNPN, CDR2 SVGIG (reference sequence). The junction had 9 bases not matched to a gene; V was cut back by 6 bases and J by 4 bases. The CDR3 sequence is 14 residues long. The CDR3 loop reads CACHSYRGPYGYTF. The CDR3 nucleotides read TGTGCCTGCCATTCCTACAGGGGGCCCTATGGCTACACCTTC.

The gene calls are TRBV30 and TRBJ1-1, with D unclear. Germline CDR1 GTSNPN, CDR2 SVGIG (reference sequence). V dropped 3 bases and J dropped 1 base, with 9 bases sitting between them. The CDR3 spans 13 residues. CDR3 sequence (DNA): TGTGCCTGGAGAAGTCCGGGGAACACTGAAGCTTTCTTT. Amino acid sequence: CAWRSPGNTEAFF.

This chain connects TRBV6-5 to TRBJ1-1, with no clear D. Trimming pared 5 bases from V and 1 base from J, leaving 11 bases between. The CDR3 extends over 14 amino acids. Germline V gives CDR1 MNHEY, CDR2 SVGAGI. This CDR3 reads CASSQRTENTEAFF. In DNA, the CDR3 is TGTGCCAGCAGTCAAAGGACCGAGAACACTGAAGCTTTCTTT.